Shown below are 14 T cell receptor beta chains from a single sample sequenced in a study of blood T cell repertoires in COVID-19. Profiling relied on immunoSEQ multiplex PCR, and the TCRdb table lists in-frame clones only, not all of them. The table lists about 180,000 clones, around 88% of them singletons. Material for sequencing was peripheral blood. The receptors were gathered from a woman under 40 with acute or convalescent COVID-19.

The gene calls are TRBV7-6 and TRBJ2-7; 13 positions match TRBD2. From germline, CDR1 is SGHVS and CDR2 FNYEAQ. This CDR3 has 16 amino acids. The ends lost 5 bases at V and 1 base at J; junction bases unmatched: 5. The CDR3 DNA reads as TGTGCCAGCAGCAGGACTAGCGGGAGTTATTCCTACGAGCAGTACTTC. Translated: CASSRTSGSYSYEQYF.

V usage is TRBV5-1 and J usage is TRBJ1-2; D gene uncertain. Germline V gives CDR1 SGHRS, CDR2 YFSETQ. The CDR3 covers 14 residues. The ends were cut back, 0 bases at V and 4 bases at J, with 10 bases in the middle. Here the CDR3 reads CASSLGGTRYGYTF. The DNA for the CDR3 is TGCGCCAGCAGCTTGGGCGGCACCCGCTATGGCTACACCTTC. The variable domain in full, with the rest retrieved from reference TRBV5-1 and TRBJ1-2, is KAGVTQTPRYLIKTRGQQVTLSCSPISGHRSVSWYQQTPGQGLQFLFEYFSETQRNKGNFPGRFSGRQFSNSRSEMNVSTLELGDSALYLCASSLGGTRYGYTFGSGTRLTVV.

The gene calls are TRBV3-1 (or the pseudogene TRBV3-2) and TRBJ1-1, with 9 bases matching TRBD1. Germline CDR1 reads LGHDT; CDR2 reads YNNKEL (reference sequence). The CDR3 has 13 amino acids. With V trimmed by 5 bases and J by 12 bases, 10 bases remained unmatched. CDR3: CASSYLSGTGPFF. The CDR3 bases are TGTGCCAGCAGCTACCTCTCCGGGACAGGGCCTTTCTTT.

The V gene is TRBV29-1, the J gene TRBJ2-1; 10 bases fit TRBD2. Per germline, CDR1 SQVTM and CDR2 ANQGSEA. Germline trimming cut 5 bases from V and 0 bases from J; bases unmatched to any gene: 10. The CDR3 consists of 17 residues. The CDR3 bases are TGCAGCGTTAAGGGTCTAGCGGGAGAGACCTCCTACAATGAGCAGTTCTTC. This encodes CSVKGLAGETSYNEQFF.

The rearrangement uses TRBV30 and TRBJ1-2; 7 nucleotides match TRBD1. From germline, CDR1 is GTSNPN and CDR2 SVGIG (reference sequence). The CDR3 loop spans 11 amino acids. Trimming removed 1 base from V and 10 bases from J; junction bases left unmatched: 3. CDR3 protein: CAWSEGGAYTF. CDR3 nucleotides: TGTGCCTGGAGTGAAGGGGGCGCCTACACCTTC.

As concerns this clone: This sample also contains other DNA sequences that code for the same CDR3. This rearrangement joins TRBV5-4 to TRBJ2-7; D might be TRBD2 (5 bases). Germline values: CDR1 SGHNT, CDR2 YYREEE (reference sequence). The V end lost 2 bases, the J end lost 1 base, and 7 bases lay between the germline ends. The CDR3 runs to 13 residues. CDR3 region: CASSLRGSYEQYF. The DNA of the CDR3 is TGTGCCAGCAGCTTAAGAGGGTCCTACGAGCAGTACTTC.

This chain connects TRBV2 to TRBJ1-5; 7 bases agree with TRBD1. The CDR3 spans 14 residues. J gave up 1 base and V 4 bases, and 1 base lay outside the gene matches. CDR1 is SNHLY and CDR2 is FYNNEI in the germline V gene. CDR3 amino acids: CASSGGQSNQPQHF. CDR3 nucleotide sequence: TGTGCCAGCAGTGGGGGACAGAGCAATCAGCCCCAGCATTTT.

The chain's CDR3 is CASSSESGSETQYF. The DNA of the CDR3 is TGTGCCAGCAGCTCCGAGAGCGGGAGCGAGACCCAGTACTTC. The chain joins TRBV7-9 to TRBJ2-5; 8 bases fit TRBD2. This CDR3 spans 14 amino acids. Germline V gene lookup returns CDR1 SEHNR and CDR2 FQNEAQ (reference sequence). V shed 4 bases and J 5 bases; nucleotides not matched to a gene: 6. Full variable domain (outside the CDR3, taken from reference TRBV7-9 and TRBJ2-5): DTGVSQNPRHKITKRGQNVTFRCDPISEHNRLYWYRQTLGQGPEFLTYFQNEAQLEKSRLLSDRFSAERPKGSFSTLEIQRTEQGDSAMYLCASSSESGSETQYFGPGTRLLVL.

The CDR3 reads CASSEDGSYNEQFF. The CDR3 region has the DNA TGTGCCAGCAGTGAAGACGGCTCCTACAATGAGCAGTTCTTC. This chain uses TRBV2 with TRBJ2-1, with D unclear. Germline V gene data show CDR1 as SNHLY and CDR2 as FYNNEI. Trimming cost V 1 base and J 0 bases, with 4 bases left between them. The length of the CDR3 is 14 residues.

The gene calls are TRBV13 and TRBJ2-1; TRBD2 agrees at 13 bases. The CDR3 spans 16 residues. The V and J ends lost 1 base and 4 bases, in that order; junction bases with no gene match: 1. In germline, CDR1 is PRHDT, CDR2 FYEKMQ (reference sequence). In nucleotides, the CDR3 is TGTGCCAGCAGCTTAGAGGGACTAGCGGGATACAATGAGCAGTTCTTC. This translates into CASSLEGLAGYNEQFF.

This clone was counted a single time. The chain couples TRBV7-9 to TRBJ2-3, with a weak D call TRBD1 (5 bases). There are 12 residues in the CDR3. Between the trimmed V and J ends, which lost 5 bases and 7 bases, there was a span of 10 bases. Germline V gene sequence: CDR1 SEHNR, CDR2 FQNEAQ (reference sequence). The CDR3, as DNA: TGTGCCAGCAGCCCCATGGACAATACGCAGTATTTT. Translating it yields CASSPMDNTQYF.

This chain joins TRBV3-1 (or the pseudogene TRBV3-2) and TRBJ1-2, with unresolved D. This CDR3 comprises 14 residues. Germline CDR1 LGHDT, CDR2 YNNKEL (reference sequence). The germline V and J ends were trimmed by 0 bases and 3 bases, with 8 bases remaining between them. This chain's CDR3 is CASSQDGGYYGYTF. The CDR3 nucleotides read TGTGCCAGCAGCCAAGATGGAGGTTACTATGGCTACACCTTC.

The V and J genes are TRBV9 and TRBJ2-1; TRBD1 might be the D (6 bases). The CDR3 is 12 amino acids. Germline lookup yields CDR1 SGDLS and CDR2 YYNGEE. The V and J ends lost 3 bases and 7 bases respectively, with 8 bases between them. Here the CDR3 DNA reads TGTGCCAGCAGCGCCACAGGGAATGAGCAGTTCTTC. Protein sequence: CASSATGNEQFF. The complete variable domain, with remaining parts taken from reference TRBV9 and TRBJ2-1, reads DSGVTQTPKHLITATGQRVTLRCSPRSGDLSVYWYQQSLDQGLQFLIQYYNGEERAKGNILERFSAQQFPDLHSELNLSSLELGDSALYFCASSATGNEQFFGPGTRLTVL.

The chain carries TRBV7-2 and TRBJ2-1; 12 bases match TRBD1. Germline assignment: CDR1 SGHTA and CDR2 FQGNSA. Trimming removed 1 base from V and 9 bases from J; junction bases left unmatched: 4. The CDR3 extends over 15 amino acids. This CDR3 reads CASSLGAGQGAEQFF. The CDR3 nucleotides read TGTGCCAGCAGCTTAGGGGCGGGACAGGGGGCTGAGCAGTTCTTC.